The entry below gives a single T cell receptor (beta chain) sequence along with its context. The data belong to a study of spatial heterogeneity in lung cancer. The junction had 14 bases not matched to a gene; V was cut back by 0 bases and J by 4 bases. The CDR3 is 19 amino acids. Germline V CDR1 and CDR2: MNHEY, SVGEGT. Noted time point: sample taken at primary tumor resection. Untreated early-stage non-small cell lung cancer patients, approximately 76 in total, were the donors. Frozen PBMC, nontumor lung or tumor provided whole RNA, which was sequenced unsorted. Every individual TCR cDNA molecule carried its own unique molecular identifier, which allowed correction of PCR and sequencing errors. TCRdb re-called the 5' RACE reads through MiXCR, storing one row per CDR3 protein. This sample has about 42,000 distinct CDR3 sequences, with nearly 7% found just once.

The sample was PBMCs, taken at surgery. The rearrangement links TRBV6-2 or TRBV6-3 to TRBJ1-5; 8 bases are shared with TRBD1. This sequence originates from a female donor with early-stage non-small cell lung cancer. The CDR3 loop is CASSYSDRDRSARNQPQHF. The CDR3 DNA reads as TGTGCCAGCAGTTACTCAGACCGGGACAGGTCCGCTAGGAATCAGCCCCAGCATTTT.